The 27 T cell receptor beta chains below all came from one sample that was sequenced in a study of CD8 T cells in Susac syndrome. Reverse transcription of roughly 0.5 to 1 ug RNA was carried out with random hexamers. TCRdb used MiXCR to reprocess the immunoSEQ multiplex PCR reads, holding one entry per CDR3 protein. The table has 150,000 to 200,000 distinct CDR3 sequences, about 95% seen once; the top ten hold roughly 0.14%. The sample consisted of CD4+ T cells from PBMCs. The source is a human donor in good health.

J is TRBJ2-5 and V is TRBV9; D assignment may be TRBD1 or TRBD2 (6 bases each). Germline CDR1 and CDR2: SGDLS and YYNGEE. V was trimmed by 0 bases and J by 3 bases, leaving 12 bases between them. CDR3 length equals 15 residues. CDR3 sequence (DNA): TGTGCCAGCAGCGTAGCTTCGGGGGCTGAAGAGACCCAGTACTTC. Encoded protein: CASSVASGAEETQYF.

V is TRBV6-1 and J is TRBJ2-5; D remains unclear. The V end was cut by 1 base, the J end by 5 bases, with 5 bases between. This CDR3 is 12 amino acids long. The germline gives CDR1 MNHNS, CDR2 SASEGT. This CDR3 reads CASSEGDETQYF. CDR3 nucleotide sequence: TGTGCCAGCAGTGAAGGGGATGAGACCCAGTACTTC.

V is TRBV30 and J is TRBJ2-7; no reliable D call. This CDR3 comprises 12 residues. Germline V gives CDR1 GTSNPN, CDR2 SVGIG (reference sequence). The ends were cut back, 0 bases at V and 9 bases at J, with 12 bases in the middle. DNA for the CDR3: TGTGCCTGGAGTGTTTCAGGTAGTGGGCAGTACTTC. Translated: CAWSVSGSGQYF. The full variable domain, its missing parts supplied by reference TRBV30 and TRBJ2-7, is SQTIHQWPATLVQPVGSPLSLECTVEGTSNPNLYWYRQAAGRGLQLLFYSVGIGQISSEVPQNLSASRPQDRQFILSSKKLLLSDSGFYLCAWSVSGSGQYFGPGTRLTVT.

The chain combines TRBV30 with TRBJ2-5; no reliable D call. Trimming left V 3 bases short and J 9 bases short, with 17 bases between. Germline CDR1 GTSNPN, CDR2 SVGIG (reference sequence). CDR3 length: 13 residues. The CDR3: CAWRVGPLGAQYF. The CDR3 DNA reads as TGTGCCTGGAGGGTTGGACCCCTCGGCGCCCAGTACTTC.

The V and J genes are TRBV7-2 and TRBJ1-2, with D uncertain. Germline-derived CDR1 and CDR2 are SGHTA and FQGNSA. This CDR3 spans 12 amino acids. Trimming took off 5 bases at V and 6 bases at J, with 10 bases between the two ends. The CDR3 sequence: CASSPNQNGYTF. The DNA of the CDR3 is TGTGCCAGCAGCCCAAATCAAAATGGCTACACCTTC.

The V and J genes are TRBV6-2 or TRBV6-3 and TRBJ2-7, with 15 nucleotides matching TRBD2. The CDR3 contains 17 residues. V was clipped by 2 bases and J by 4 bases; unmatched bases: 6. The V gene's germline CDR1 is MNHEY and CDR2 SVGEGT. In nucleotides, the CDR3 is TGTGCCAGCAGTTACCCCGGACTAGCGGGGGGGTTGTACGAGCAGTACTTC. Residues: CASSYPGLAGGLYEQYF.

This clonotype was recorded once. The rearrangement links TRBV4-3 to TRBJ2-5; TRBD1 agrees at 9 bases. This CDR3 has 14 amino acids. With V trimmed by 2 bases and J by 5 bases, 3 bases remained unmatched. Germline V CDR1 and CDR2: LGHNA, YSLEER. As DNA, the CDR3 is TGCGCCAGCAGCCAACAGACAGGGGGGGAGACCCAGTACTTC. Translating it yields CASSQQTGGETQYF.

This clonotype was seen a handful of times. The gene calls are TRBV7-2 and TRBJ2-5; 8 nucleotides line up with TRBD2. Germline trimming cut 7 bases from V and 1 base from J; bases unmatched to any gene: 8. Germline loops: CDR1 SGHTA, CDR2 FQGNSA. CDR3 length equals 15 residues. CDR3 protein: CASNGGAVSQETQYF. The CDR3 bases are TGTGCCAGCAACGGGGGGGCGGTCTCCCAAGAGACCCAGTACTTC.

The chain uses TRBV29-1 and TRBJ1-2, with D unclear. Germline lookup yields CDR1 SQVTM and CDR2 ANQGSEA. This CDR3 has 12 amino acids. The V end lost 5 bases, the J end lost 2 bases, and 9 bases lay between the germline ends. The CDR3 sequence: CSVQRQNYGYTF. CDR3 nucleotide sequence: TGCAGCGTTCAGAGACAAAACTATGGCTACACCTTC. The full variable domain, its missing parts supplied by reference TRBV29-1 and TRBJ1-2, is SAVISQKPSRDICQRGTSLTIQCQVDSQVTMMFWYRQQPGQSLTLIATANQGSEATYESGFVIDKFPISRPNLTFSTLTVSNMSPEDSSIYLCSVQRQNYGYTFGSGTRLTVV.

The V gene is TRBV15, the J gene TRBJ2-1, with D possibly TRBD1 on 5 matching bases. Looked up from germline, CDR1 is LNHNV and CDR2 is YYDKDF (reference sequence). This CDR3 is built from 14 residues. Deletions cut 0 bases from V and 6 bases from J, with 9 bases between. Here the CDR3 reads CATSRDWGSNEQFF. CDR3 DNA sequence: TGTGCCACCAGCAGAGATTGGGGCAGCAATGAGCAGTTCTTC.

The chain is built from TRBV20-1 and TRBJ2-5; 9 nucleotides match TRBD2. This CDR3 has 13 amino acids. The V gene end was trimmed by 3 bases and the J gene end by 4 bases; junction bases not matched to a gene: 3. Germline values: CDR1 DFQATT, CDR2 SNEGSKA (reference sequence). CDR3 amino acids: CSARGLALETQYF. Written as DNA, the CDR3 is TGCAGTGCTAGGGGACTAGCACTAGAGACCCAGTACTTC.

This clonotype was detected only once. The genes are TRBV15 and TRBJ2-7; D is unclear. CDR1 is LNHNV, CDR2 YYDKDF, per germline (reference sequence). V gave up 1 base and J gave up 2 bases, with 12 bases separating them. The length of the CDR3 is 15 residues. The CDR3 here is CATSRGGSGTYEQYF. CDR3 coding DNA: TGTGCCACCAGCAGAGGAGGTAGTGGAACCTACGAGCAGTACTTC. The variable domain in full, with the rest retrieved from reference TRBV15 and TRBJ2-7, is DAMVIQNPRYQVTQFGKPVTLSCSQTLNHNVMYWYQQKSSQAPKLLFHYYDKDFNNEADTPDNFQSRRPNTSFCFLDIRSPGLGDTAMYLCATSRGGSGTYEQYFGPGTRLTVT.

The chain employs TRBV23-1 and TRBJ2-1; tentative D call: TRBD2 (5 bases). TRBV23-1 counts as an open reading frame of uncertain function. V was cut by 6 bases and J by 9 bases, with 18 bases left in between. This CDR3 is built from 14 residues. The CDR3 here is CASSSWRRTPEQFF. The CDR3 DNA reads TGCGCCAGCAGCTCCTGGCGGAGGACCCCTGAGCAGTTCTTC.

The rearrangement links TRBV9 to TRBJ2-1; possible D gene TRBD1, 5 bases. CDR1 is SGDLS, CDR2 YYNGEE, per germline. The CDR3 sequence is 15 residues long. V lost 4 bases and J 4 bases, leaving 15 bases between the germline ends. CDR3 in amino acids: CASSPSWGSYNEQFF. Written as DNA, the CDR3 is TGTGCCAGCAGCCCCTCCTGGGGCAGTTACAATGAGCAGTTCTTC.

This chain connects TRBV20-1 to TRBJ1-6; no reliable D call. The CDR3 extends over 15 amino acids. From germline, CDR1 is DFQATT and CDR2 SNEGSKA (reference sequence). The V end was cut by 5 bases, the J end by 8 bases, with 19 bases between. CDR3 region: CSAQPVGGQDSPLHF. The DNA of the CDR3 is TGCAGTGCTCAACCTGTCGGAGGGCAGGATTCACCCCTCCACTTT.

The V call is TRBV7-9, the J call TRBJ2-5; perhaps TRBD1 as D (7 bases). From germline, CDR1 is SEHNR and CDR2 FQNEAQ (reference sequence). Trimming pared 5 bases from V and 4 bases from J, leaving 20 bases between. CDR3 length: 16 amino acids. CDR3 protein: CASSPTTGLGGETQYF. The CDR3 region has the DNA TGTGCCAGCAGCCCAACGACAGGGCTGGGGGGAGAGACCCAGTACTTC.

V and J are TRBV27 and TRBJ1-6; TRBD1 matches 9 bases. The CDR3 has 15 residues. CDR1 is MNHEY and CDR2 is SMNVEV in the germline V gene (reference sequence). Trimming at V came to 5 bases and at J to 6 bases, leaving 5 bases not matched to a gene. CDR3 DNA sequence: TGTGCCAGCAGTCCGGGGACAGGGAGTAATTCACCCCTCCACTTT. This encodes CASSPGTGSNSPLHF.

The CDR3: CASSLGTSGGGDTQYF. For the CDR3, the DNA is TGTGCCAGCAGCTTGGGAACTAGCGGGGGGGGAGATACGCAGTATTTT. V usage is TRBV5-4 and J usage is TRBJ2-3, with TRBD2 matching 13 bases. The germline V gene has CDR1 SGHNT and CDR2 YYREEE (reference sequence). The CDR3 totals 16 residues. J gave up 5 bases and V 0 bases, and 3 bases lay outside the gene matches.

This chain joins TRBV12-3 or TRBV12-4 and TRBJ2-3, with D possibly being TRBD2 (5 bases). V was cut by 7 bases and J by 4 bases, with 15 bases left in between. The CDR3 covers 14 residues. The CDR3 sequence is CASNRDTKADTQYF. The CDR3 DNA sequence: TGTGCCAGCAACCGGGATACAAAGGCAGATACGCAGTATTTT.

This CDR3 reads CSASSTSGIFTDTQYF. The CDR3 nucleotides are TGCAGTGCTAGCTCCACTAGCGGGATCTTCACAGATACGCAGTATTTT. The gene calls are TRBV20-1 and TRBJ2-3; 10 nucleotides match TRBD2. The CDR3 runs 16 residues. Germline V gene lookup returns CDR1 DFQATT and CDR2 SNEGSKA (reference sequence). V was pared by 3 bases and J by 2 bases, with 8 bases of the junction left unmatched.

The chain couples TRBV27 to TRBJ2-2; D not resolved. The V and J ends lost 7 bases and 1 base respectively, with 16 bases between them. The CDR3 runs 16 residues. CDR1 is MNHEY and CDR2 is SMNVEV in the germline V gene (reference sequence). In nucleotides, the CDR3 is TGTGCCAGCATGAGTGCTGGGCGCGGGAACACCGGGGAGCTGTTTTTT. This encodes CASMSAGRGNTGELFF.

The chain links TRBV10-3 to TRBJ1-1, with no clear D. V dropped 10 bases and J dropped 1 base, with 13 bases sitting between them. The CDR3 loop spans 13 amino acids. The germline V gene has CDR1 ENHRY and CDR2 SYGVKD. DNA of the CDR3: TGTGCCACTTCGGCGCAGAAGAACACTGAAGCTTTCTTT. Its translation is CATSAQKNTEAFF.

The chain is built from TRBV9 and TRBJ2-5; 8 bases line up with TRBD1. CDR1 and CDR2 (germline): SGDLS, YYNGEE. The CDR3 has 15 residues. Trimming cost V 4 bases and J 5 bases; bases outside gene matches: 10. This CDR3 is CASSTQTGEGETQYF. The DNA for the CDR3 is TGTGCCAGCAGCACCCAGACAGGGGAAGGGGAGACCCAGTACTTC.

The chain employs TRBV3-1 and TRBJ2-2; 7 nucleotides line up with TRBD1. CDR1 and CDR2 from the germline V gene are LGHDT and YNNKEL (reference sequence). The CDR3 is made up of 15 amino acids. V was clipped by 7 bases and J by 2 bases; unmatched bases: 7. The CDR3 DNA sequence: TGTGCCAGCACTCCAGGGGGATTTAACACCGGGGAGCTGTTTTTT. Residues: CASTPGGFNTGELFF.

The rearrangement joins TRBV3-1 to TRBJ2-7; weak D call: TRBD1 (7 bases). The CDR3 runs 14 residues. The germline V gene has CDR1 LGHDT and CDR2 YNNKEL (reference sequence). Trimming stripped 6 bases from V and 4 bases from J, with 16 bases between. DNA of the CDR3: TGTGCCAGCAGATCTGGACAGGAGGGGTACGAGCAGTACTTC. Amino acids: CASRSGQEGYEQYF.

The chain couples TRBV20-1 to TRBJ2-1, with a weak D call TRBD1 (6 bases). The V gene's germline CDR1 is DFQATT and CDR2 SNEGSKA (reference sequence). The CDR3 totals 13 residues. The V end lost 5 bases, the J end lost 7 bases, and 15 bases lay between the germline ends. CDR3 sequence (DNA): TGCAGTGCTGGGGGCGGCCTCCCAAATGAGCAGTTCTTC. The encoded protein is CSAGGGLPNEQFF.

CDR3 in DNA: TGCAGTGCTAGTGGGGCGACCAGGGGATCCTACGAGCAGTACTTC. Translating gives CSASGATRGSYEQYF. The genes are TRBV20-1 and TRBJ2-7, with D maybe TRBD1 (6 bases). The CDR3 is made up of 15 amino acids. Germline V lookup: CDR1 DFQATT, CDR2 SNEGSKA (reference sequence). Trimming removed 3 bases at V and 1 base at J, with 16 bases between.